A selection of T cell receptor beta chains follows, all from one sample in a study of OX40 agonist ivuxolimab in advanced cancers. The repertoire was sequenced with immunoSEQ multiplex PCR; TCRdb's copy has only in-frame clones and lacks some. The repertoire has roughly 11,000 clones, approximately 72% of them found once; the top ten carry about 29%. Sample: CD4+ or CD8+ T cells sorted from blood, taken in a trial of the OX40 agonist ivuxolimab. These receptors all come from an adult with an advanced solid tumor such as melanoma, head and neck, liver or kidney cancer. The CDR3 runs from the conserved cysteine through the conserved F or W. Each record gives: D gene, J gene, CDR3 length, V gene, clone size, CDR3 DNA, CDR3 protein. A D gene is named only where the DNA matches it firmly. Rows may omit the clone size; those that give it use once, few, many or a size class.

D gene: TRBD2
J gene: TRBJ2-3
CDR3 length: 15
V gene: TRBV9
clone size: -
CDR3 DNA: TGTGCCAGCAGCGTTCATCGGGAGGAAACAGATACGCAGTATTTT
CDR3 protein: CASSVHREETDTQYF

D gene: -
J gene: TRBJ1-1
CDR3 length: 14
V gene: TRBV27
clone size: -
CDR3 DNA: TGTGCCAGCAGTATTACGGATATGAACACTGAAGCTTTCTTT
CDR3 protein: CASSITDMNTEAFF

D gene: TRBD2
J gene: TRBJ2-2
CDR3 length: 15
V gene: TRBV7-3
clone size: -
CDR3 DNA: TGTGCCAGCAGCTTAGTGGCTAGCGGCCCCGGGGAGCTGTTTTTT
CDR3 protein: CASSLVASGPGELFF

D gene: TRBD2
J gene: TRBJ2-5
CDR3 length: 15
V gene: TRBV29-1
clone size: few
CDR3 DNA: TGCAGCGTTGATGGGCTAGCGGGAGGGTGGGAGACCCAGTACTTC
CDR3 protein: CSVDGLAGGWETQYF

D gene: -
J gene: TRBJ1-4
CDR3 length: 16
V gene: TRBV7-8
clone size: -
CDR3 DNA: TGTGCCAGCAGCTTAGCGCCCGGAGGGTATAATGAAAAACTGTTTTTT
CDR3 protein: CASSLAPGGYNEKLFF

D gene: TRBD1
J gene: TRBJ2-7
CDR3 length: 14
V gene: TRBV7-6
clone size: -
CDR3 DNA: TGTGCCAGCAGCTTAGGGGACAGTGACTACGAGCAGTACTTC
CDR3 protein: CASSLGDSDYEQYF

D gene: -
J gene: TRBJ2-5
CDR3 length: 12
V gene: TRBV5-1
clone size: -
CDR3 DNA: TGCGCCAGCAGCCCGCGTGGAGAGACCCAGTACTTC
CDR3 protein: CASSPRGETQYF

D gene: TRBD1
J gene: TRBJ2-3
CDR3 length: 16
V gene: TRBV6-9
clone size: -
CDR3 DNA: TGTGCCAGCAGCTTAAAACAGGGGAGCCCAACAGATACGCAGTATTTT
CDR3 protein: CASSLKQGSPTDTQYF

D gene: -
J gene: TRBJ1-1
CDR3 length: 13
V gene: TRBV7-9
clone size: few
CDR3 DNA: TGTGCCAGCAGCTTGGTTCAGAACACTGAAGCTTTCTTT
CDR3 protein: CASSLVQNTEAFF

D gene: TRBD2
J gene: TRBJ2-5
CDR3 length: 17
V gene: TRBV27
clone size: -
CDR3 DNA: TGTGCCAGCAGTTTACAGGGACTAGCGGGATTTGTAGAGACCCAGTACTTC
CDR3 protein: CASSLQGLAGFVETQYF

D gene: TRBD2
J gene: TRBJ2-3
CDR3 length: 16
V gene: TRBV4-1
clone size: -
CDR3 DNA: TGCGCCAGCAGCCAAGAGGGGACTAGCGCTCCAGATACGCAGTATTTT
CDR3 protein: CASSQEGTSAPDTQYF

D gene: -
J gene: TRBJ1-2
CDR3 length: 14
V gene: TRBV9
clone size: -
CDR3 DNA: TGTGCCAGCAGCGTGGGCGTCGGCTCGGGGGGCTACACCTTC
CDR3 protein: CASSVGVGSGGYTF

D gene: TRBD1
J gene: TRBJ1-2
CDR3 length: 14
V gene: TRBV13
clone size: -
CDR3 DNA: TGTGCCAGTACGGACAGGCTGCCTAACTATGGCTACACCTTC
CDR3 protein: CASTDRLPNYGYTF

D gene: -
J gene: TRBJ1-1
CDR3 length: 15
V gene: TRBV30
clone size: -
CDR3 DNA: TGTGCCTGGACCCATCTCAGGGAGGTGGACACTGAAGCTTTCTTT
CDR3 protein: CAWTHLREVDTEAFF

D gene: TRBD1
J gene: TRBJ1-3
CDR3 length: 16
V gene: TRBV15
clone size: -
CDR3 DNA: TGTGCCACCAGCAGAGATCGGACAGGGCTAGGAAACACCATATATTTT
CDR3 protein: CATSRDRTGLGNTIYF

D gene: -
J gene: TRBJ2-1
CDR3 length: 14
V gene: TRBV6-5
clone size: -
CDR3 DNA: TGTGCCAGCAGTTACCGGAGCTCCTACAATGAGCAGTTCTTC
CDR3 protein: CASSYRSSYNEQFF

D gene: -
J gene: TRBJ2-7
CDR3 length: 14
V gene: TRBV4-1
clone size: -
CDR3 DNA: TGCGCCAGCAGCCAAGTCGACGGCTCCTACGAGCAGTACTTC
CDR3 protein: CASSQVDGSYEQYF

D gene: -
J gene: TRBJ2-7
CDR3 length: 11
V gene: TRBV2
clone size: -
CDR3 DNA: TGTGCCAGCAGTGAACAGCTTGAGCAGTACTTC
CDR3 protein: CASSEQLEQYF

D gene: TRBD1
J gene: TRBJ2-1
CDR3 length: 16
V gene: TRBV28
clone size: medium-sized
CDR3 DNA: TGTGCCAGCAGTGACCTCGACAGGGCTCGGGACAATGAGCAGTTCTTC
CDR3 protein: CASSDLDRARDNEQFF

D gene: -
J gene: TRBJ1-5
CDR3 length: 14
V gene: TRBV2
clone size: -
CDR3 DNA: TGTGCCAGCAGATCGGACAGCTCAGTGGGGCCCCAGCATTTT
CDR3 protein: CASRSDSSVGPQHF

D gene: TRBD1
J gene: TRBJ2-7
CDR3 length: 13
V gene: TRBV28
clone size: large
CDR3 DNA: TGTGCCAGCAGTGTGGGACAGGGCTACGAGCAGTACTTC
CDR3 protein: CASSVGQGYEQYF

D gene: -
J gene: TRBJ1-5
CDR3 length: 16
V gene: TRBV6-6
clone size: -
CDR3 DNA: TGTGCCAGCAGTTACCAGGAACTCTATAGCAATCAGCCCCAGCATTTT
CDR3 protein: CASSYQELYSNQPQHF

D gene: TRBD1
J gene: TRBJ1-4
CDR3 length: 16
V gene: TRBV15
clone size: -
CDR3 DNA: TGTGCCACTACCACAGGACAGGGGGCGGATCGTGAAAAACTGTTTTTT
CDR3 protein: CATTTGQGADREKLFF

D gene: TRBD2
J gene: TRBJ2-1
CDR3 length: 14
V gene: TRBV9
clone size: -
CDR3 DNA: TGTGCCAGCAGCGTTGACGGGAGGTACAATGAGCAGTTCTTC
CDR3 protein: CASSVDGRYNEQFF

D gene: -
J gene: TRBJ2-3
CDR3 length: 14
V gene: TRBV28
clone size: -
CDR3 DNA: TGTGCCAGCAGTTTAGGCGATAGCACAGATACGCAGTATTTT
CDR3 protein: CASSLGDSTDTQYF

D gene: -
J gene: TRBJ2-1
CDR3 length: 15
V gene: TRBV5-6
clone size: -
CDR3 DNA: TGTGCCAGCAGCTTGTACCTAGGCGGAGACAATGAGCAGTTCTTC
CDR3 protein: CASSLYLGGDNEQFF

D gene: TRBD1
J gene: TRBJ2-2
CDR3 length: 15
V gene: TRBV7-8
clone size: -
CDR3 DNA: TGTGCCAGCAGCCCAGGGACAGTTAACACCGGGGAGCTGTTTTTT
CDR3 protein: CASSPGTVNTGELFF

D gene: TRBD2
J gene: TRBJ2-1
CDR3 length: 12
V gene: TRBV2
clone size: -
CDR3 DNA: TGTGCCGGCCGACTAGCGATAAATGAGCAGTTCTTC
CDR3 protein: CAGRLAINEQFF